The sequence of this T cell receptor (beta chain) was determined in a study of cytomegalovirus exposure and HLA in healthy donors. PCR primers comprised 60 Vbeta and 13 Jbeta primers. TCRdb's table, derived via immunoSEQ multiplex PCR, lists solely in-frame clones and lacks some. The sample consists of 150,000 to 200,000 clones, roughly 74% of them appearing once. The CDR3 has 16 amino acids. V gene TRBV1 combines with J gene TRBJ2-5; TRBD2, the table's D call, was not compared with the DNA. The J call may be incorrect, as the DNA end agrees better with TRBJ2-7. TRBV1 is a documented pseudogene. The sample comprised PBMCs. This receptor was identified in a man in his late teens or twenties in good health and CMV-seropositive. The CDR3 is CTSSHRQLADSYEQYF. As DNA, the CDR3 is TGCACCAGCAGCCATCGGCAACTAGCGGACTCCTACGAGCAGTACTTC.